The clone carrying this T cell receptor (beta chain) was counted a few times. The entry originates in a study of blood T cell repertoires in COVID-19. Trimming removed 4 bases at V and 5 bases at J, with 20 bases between. The V gene's germline CDR1 is MNHGY and CDR2 SVAAGI. The CDR3 totals 16 residues. Assay used: immunoSEQ multiplex PCR; TCRdb lists only in-frame clones, some missing. The profile shows 90,000 or so clones, approximately 89% of them singletons. This TCR derives from a man at least 80 years old with acute or convalescent COVID-19. The rearrangement joins TRBV6-9 to TRBJ1-2, with a tentative D call TRBD1 (5 bases). Specimen: peripheral blood. CDR3 sequence (DNA): TGTGCCAGCAGTTCCCTGGGGGGGTTGAGATCGTATGGCTACACCTTC. Protein product: CASSSLGGLRSYGYTF.